These 5 T cell receptor beta chains came from one sample sequenced in a study of identical twins. From the 5' RACE reads, TCRdb called clonotypes with MiXCR, one entry per CDR3 protein. The sample has just over 450,000 distinct CDR3 sequences, approximately 15% seen once. These same records also appear under a second study, on yellow fever vaccine responses in identical twins.

Sequences were obtained from CD4+ T cells sorted from blood. The origin of the receptors is a woman aged 18-35 years in good health.

This clonotype turned up a few times. The chain recombines TRBV9 with TRBJ1-1; weak D call: TRBD1 (6 bases). CDR1 and CDR2 from the germline V gene are SGDLS and YYNGEE. This CDR3 spans 16 amino acids. The V and J ends lost 4 bases and 5 bases respectively, with 21 bases between them. CDR3 sequence (DNA): TGTGCCAGCAGCCCGGGGGGCGGAGTAGCTAGGACTGAAGCTTTCTTT. Its protein product is CASSPGGGVARTEAFF.

This chain joins TRBV18 and TRBJ2-1; 7 nucleotides agree with TRBD2. Germline CDR1 KGHSH, CDR2 LQKENI. With 6 bases clipped from V and 3 bases from J, the junction kept 8 bases outside the gene matches. The CDR3 has 15 residues. The CDR3 bases are TGTGCCAGCTCTCCTCAGGGACTAAACTACAATGAGCAGTTCTTC. Residues: CASSPQGLNYNEQFF. The entire variable domain, with the rest obtained from reference TRBV18 and TRBJ2-1, is as follows: NAGVMQNPRHLVRRRGQEARLRCSPMKGHSHVYWYRQLPEEGLKFMVYLQKENIIDESGMPKERFSAEFPKEGPSILRIQQVVRGDSAAYFCASSPQGLNYNEQFFGPGTRLTVL.

The gene calls are TRBV28 and TRBJ2-1; 7 nucleotides align to TRBD2. The CDR3 length is 16 residues. The V and J ends lost 4 bases and 4 bases, in that order; junction bases with no gene match: 10. The germline V gene encodes CDR1 MDHEN and CDR2 SYDVKM. The DNA for the CDR3 is TGTGCCAGCAGTTCCCCTACAGGACTAGGGTACAATGAGCAGTTCTTC. This translates into CASSSPTGLGYNEQFF.

J is TRBJ1-1 and V is TRBV29-1; tentative D call: TRBD1 (5 bases). Germline V gene data show CDR1 as SQVTM and CDR2 as ANQGSEA. CDR3 size: 15 residues. For the CDR3, the DNA is TGCAGAGAACCAGGAGGGGCATTGGGGAACACTGAAGCTTTCTTT. Residues: CREPGGALGNTEAFF.

The sample holds many counts of this clonotype. The V and J genes are TRBV6-2 or TRBV6-3 and TRBJ2-3, with TRBD2 identical over 8 bases. V shed 6 bases, J shed 1 base, and the junction held 3 bases outside the gene matches. Per germline, CDR1 MNHEY and CDR2 SVGEGT. CDR3 length equals 14 residues. The CDR3 DNA is TGTGCCAGCAGCCCGCGGGGGGGCACAGATACGCAGTATTTT. Translating gives CASSPRGGTDTQYF.